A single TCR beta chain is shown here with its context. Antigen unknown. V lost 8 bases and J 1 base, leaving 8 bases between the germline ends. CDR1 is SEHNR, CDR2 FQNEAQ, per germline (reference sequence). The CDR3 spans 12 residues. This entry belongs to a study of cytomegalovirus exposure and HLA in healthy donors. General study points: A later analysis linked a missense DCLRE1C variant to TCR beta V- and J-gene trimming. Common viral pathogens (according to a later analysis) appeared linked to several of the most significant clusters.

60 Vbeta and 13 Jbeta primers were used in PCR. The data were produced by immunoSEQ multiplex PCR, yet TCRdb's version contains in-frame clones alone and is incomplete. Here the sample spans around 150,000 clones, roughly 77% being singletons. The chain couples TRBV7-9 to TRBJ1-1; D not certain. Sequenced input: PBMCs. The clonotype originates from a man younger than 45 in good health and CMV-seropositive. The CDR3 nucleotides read TGTGCCAGCGCTCGGGGGAACACTGAAGCTTTCTTT. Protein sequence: CASARGNTEAFF.